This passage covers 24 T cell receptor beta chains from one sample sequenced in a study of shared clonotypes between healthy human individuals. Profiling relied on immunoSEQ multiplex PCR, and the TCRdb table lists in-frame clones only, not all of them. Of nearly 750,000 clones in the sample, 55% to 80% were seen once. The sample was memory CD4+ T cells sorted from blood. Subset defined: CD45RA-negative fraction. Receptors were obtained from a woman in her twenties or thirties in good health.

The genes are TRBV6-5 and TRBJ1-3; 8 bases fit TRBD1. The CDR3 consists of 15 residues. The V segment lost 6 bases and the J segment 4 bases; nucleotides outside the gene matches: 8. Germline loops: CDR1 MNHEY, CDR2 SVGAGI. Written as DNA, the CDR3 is TGTGCCAGCAGGCCAGGGGGCGTTTGGGGAAACACCATATATTTT. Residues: CASRPGGVWGNTIYF.

The CDR3: CASTPQGPGSNQPQHF. CDR3 in DNA: TGTGCCAGCACCCCACAAGGACCAGGGAGCAATCAGCCCCAGCATTTT. The chain joins TRBV7-2 to TRBJ1-5, with TRBD1 as a possible D gene (5 bases). Germline values: CDR1 SGHTA, CDR2 FQGNSA. With 7 bases removed from V and 1 base from J, the gap between germline ends came to 17 bases. The length of the CDR3 is 16 residues. The full variable domain, in which reference TRBV7-2 and TRBJ1-5 provide the parts outside the CDR3, is GAGVSQSPSNKVTEKGKDVELRCDPISGHTALYWYRQSLGQGLEFLIYFQGNSAPDKSGLPSDRFSAERTGGSVSTLTIQRTQQEDSAVYLCASTPQGPGSNQPQHFGDGTRLSIL.

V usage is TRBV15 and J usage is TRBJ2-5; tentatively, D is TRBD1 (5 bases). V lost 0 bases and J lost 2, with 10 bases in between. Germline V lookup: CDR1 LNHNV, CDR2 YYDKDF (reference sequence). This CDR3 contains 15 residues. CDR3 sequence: CATSRETETQETQYF. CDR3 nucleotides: TGTGCCACCAGCAGAGAGACAGAGACACAAGAGACCCAGTACTTC. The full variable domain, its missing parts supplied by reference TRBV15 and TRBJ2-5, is DAMVIQNPRYQVTQFGKPVTLSCSQTLNHNVMYWYQQKSSQAPKLLFHYYDKDFNNEADTPDNFQSRRPNTSFCFLDIRSPGLGDTAMYLCATSRETETQETQYFGPGTRLLVL.

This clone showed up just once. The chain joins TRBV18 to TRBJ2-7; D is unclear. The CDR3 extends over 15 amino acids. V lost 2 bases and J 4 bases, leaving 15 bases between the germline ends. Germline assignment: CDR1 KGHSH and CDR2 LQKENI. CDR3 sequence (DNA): TGTGCCAGCTCACCAAGCTCACAGTTCGGGTACGAGCAGTACTTC. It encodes CASSPSSQFGYEQYF.

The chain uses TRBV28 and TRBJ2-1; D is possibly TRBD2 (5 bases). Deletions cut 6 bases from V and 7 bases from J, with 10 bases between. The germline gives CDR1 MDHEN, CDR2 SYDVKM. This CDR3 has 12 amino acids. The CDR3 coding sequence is TGTGCCAGCAGCGCACTAGTAAATGAGCAGTTCTTC. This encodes CASSALVNEQFF.

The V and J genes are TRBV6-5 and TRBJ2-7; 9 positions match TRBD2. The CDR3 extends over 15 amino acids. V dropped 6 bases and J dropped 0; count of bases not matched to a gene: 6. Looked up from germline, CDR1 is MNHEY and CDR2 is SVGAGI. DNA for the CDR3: TGTGCCAGCAGGACTAGCGGTACAAACTCCTACGAGCAGTACTTC. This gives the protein CASRTSGTNSYEQYF.

The CDR3 DNA sequence: TGTGCCAGCAGCCTCCGGGGGACTAGCGGGAGAGGTGAGCAGTTCTTC. Its protein product is CASSLRGTSGRGEQFF. The chain uses TRBV11-3 and TRBJ2-1; 14 bases match TRBD2. V lost 5 bases, J lost 9 bases, and 9 bases stayed unmatched. Germline V gene sequence: CDR1 SGHNT, CDR2 YENEEA. The CDR3 has 16 residues.

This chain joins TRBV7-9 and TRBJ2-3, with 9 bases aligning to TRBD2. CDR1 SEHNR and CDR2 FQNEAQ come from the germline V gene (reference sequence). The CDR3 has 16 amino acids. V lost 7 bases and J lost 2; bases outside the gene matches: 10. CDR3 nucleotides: TGTGCCAGCACCTATGGGCTAGCGGGGATCACAGATACGCAGTATTTT. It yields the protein CASTYGLAGITDTQYF.

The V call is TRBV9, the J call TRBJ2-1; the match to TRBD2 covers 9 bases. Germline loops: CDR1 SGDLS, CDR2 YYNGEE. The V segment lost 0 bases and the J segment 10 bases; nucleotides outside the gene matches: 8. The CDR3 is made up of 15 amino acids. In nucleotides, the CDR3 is TGTGCCAGCAGCGTAGTTCTAGCGGGGAGCGGGGAGCAGTTCTTC. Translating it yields CASSVVLAGSGEQFF.

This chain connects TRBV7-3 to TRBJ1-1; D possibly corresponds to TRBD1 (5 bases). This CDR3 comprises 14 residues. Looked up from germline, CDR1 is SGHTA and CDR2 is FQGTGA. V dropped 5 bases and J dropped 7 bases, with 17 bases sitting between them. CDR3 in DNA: TGTGCCAGCAGCCCTACTGGGGCCGGTTTTGAAGCTTTCTTT. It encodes CASSPTGAGFEAFF.

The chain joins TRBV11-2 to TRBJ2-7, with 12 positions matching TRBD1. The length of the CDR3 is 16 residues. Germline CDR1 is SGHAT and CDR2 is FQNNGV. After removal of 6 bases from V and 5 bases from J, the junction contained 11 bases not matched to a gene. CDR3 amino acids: CASRPTLGQGAHEQYF. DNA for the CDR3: TGTGCCAGCAGACCTACACTGGGACAGGGGGCCCACGAGCAGTACTTC.

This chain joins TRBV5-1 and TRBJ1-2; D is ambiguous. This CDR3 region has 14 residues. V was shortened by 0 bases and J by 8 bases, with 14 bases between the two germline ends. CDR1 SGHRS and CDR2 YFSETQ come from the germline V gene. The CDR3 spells CASSLALLEGGYTF. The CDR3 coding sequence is TGCGCCAGCAGCTTGGCCCTTTTAGAAGGAGGCTACACCTTC.

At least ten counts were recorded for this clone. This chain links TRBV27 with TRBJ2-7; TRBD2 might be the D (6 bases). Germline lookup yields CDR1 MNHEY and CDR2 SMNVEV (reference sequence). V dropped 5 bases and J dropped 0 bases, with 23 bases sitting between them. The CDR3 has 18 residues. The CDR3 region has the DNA TGTGCCAGCAGTCTACTCCTTCCGCGGAGGGGAGTCTCCTACGAGCAGTACTTC. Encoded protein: CASSLLLPRRGVSYEQYF.

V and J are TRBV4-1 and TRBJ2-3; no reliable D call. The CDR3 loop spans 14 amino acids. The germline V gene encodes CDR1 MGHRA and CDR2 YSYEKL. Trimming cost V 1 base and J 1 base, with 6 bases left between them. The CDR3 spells CASSQVDGTDTQYF. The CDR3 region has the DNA TGCGCCAGCAGCCAAGTAGACGGCACAGATACGCAGTATTTT.

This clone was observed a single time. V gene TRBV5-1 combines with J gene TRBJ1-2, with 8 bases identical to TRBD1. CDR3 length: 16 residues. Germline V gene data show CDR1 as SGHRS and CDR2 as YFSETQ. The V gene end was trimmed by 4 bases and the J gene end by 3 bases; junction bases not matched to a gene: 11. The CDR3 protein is CASSRGAGGLYYGYTF. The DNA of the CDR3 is TGCGCCAGCAGCCGTGGGGCAGGGGGCCTATACTATGGCTACACCTTC.

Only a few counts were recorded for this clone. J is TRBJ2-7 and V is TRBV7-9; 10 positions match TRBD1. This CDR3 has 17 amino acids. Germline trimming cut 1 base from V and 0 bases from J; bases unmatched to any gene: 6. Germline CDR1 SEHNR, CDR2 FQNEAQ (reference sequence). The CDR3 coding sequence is TGTGCCAGCAGCTTAGTCGGACAGGGGGTGGGCTCCTACGAGCAGTACTTC. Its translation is CASSLVGQGVGSYEQYF.

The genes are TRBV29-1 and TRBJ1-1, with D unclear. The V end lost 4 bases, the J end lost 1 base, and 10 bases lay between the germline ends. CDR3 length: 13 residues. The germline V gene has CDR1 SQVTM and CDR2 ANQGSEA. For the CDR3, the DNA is TGCAGCGTTGTGGTACGGGGGAACACTGAAGCTTTCTTT. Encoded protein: CSVVVRGNTEAFF.

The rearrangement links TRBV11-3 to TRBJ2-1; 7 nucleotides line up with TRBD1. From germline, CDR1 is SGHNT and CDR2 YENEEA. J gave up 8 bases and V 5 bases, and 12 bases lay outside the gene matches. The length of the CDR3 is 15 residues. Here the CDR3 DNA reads TGTGCCAGCAGCCCGTCGACAGGGCGAATGTATGAGCAGTTCTTC. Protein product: CASSPSTGRMYEQFF.

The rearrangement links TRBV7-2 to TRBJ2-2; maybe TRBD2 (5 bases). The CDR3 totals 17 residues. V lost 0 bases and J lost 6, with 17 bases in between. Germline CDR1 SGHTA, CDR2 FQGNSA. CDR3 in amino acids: CASSLASGLSLAGELFF. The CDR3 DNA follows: TGTGCCAGCAGCTTAGCGTCGGGGTTGAGTTTGGCCGGGGAGCTGTTTTTT.

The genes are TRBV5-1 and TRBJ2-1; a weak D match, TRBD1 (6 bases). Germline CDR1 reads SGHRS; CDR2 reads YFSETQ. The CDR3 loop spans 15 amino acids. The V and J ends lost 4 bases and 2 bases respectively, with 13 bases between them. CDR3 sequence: CASSPPEGAYNEQFF. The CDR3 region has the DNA TGCGCCAGCAGCCCTCCCGAGGGGGCCTACAATGAGCAGTTCTTC.

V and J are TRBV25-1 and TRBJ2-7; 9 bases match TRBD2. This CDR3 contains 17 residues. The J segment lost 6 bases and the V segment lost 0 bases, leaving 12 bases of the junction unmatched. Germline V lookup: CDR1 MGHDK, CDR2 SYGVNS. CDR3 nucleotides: TGTGCCAGCAGTGAATATCGATCTAGCGGGACCTCCGGCGAGCAGTACTTC. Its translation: CASSEYRSSGTSGEQYF.

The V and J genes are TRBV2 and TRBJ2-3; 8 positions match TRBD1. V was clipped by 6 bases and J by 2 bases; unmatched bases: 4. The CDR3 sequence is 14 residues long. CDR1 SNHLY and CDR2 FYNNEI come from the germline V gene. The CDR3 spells CASRTGAHTDTQYF. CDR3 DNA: TGTGCCAGCAGGACAGGGGCCCACACAGATACGCAGTATTTT.

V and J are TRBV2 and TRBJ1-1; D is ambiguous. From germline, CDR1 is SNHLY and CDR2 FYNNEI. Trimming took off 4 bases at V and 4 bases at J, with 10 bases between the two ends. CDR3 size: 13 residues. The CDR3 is CASSVELVTEAFF. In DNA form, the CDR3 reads TGTGCCAGCAGTGTGGAACTCGTCACTGAAGCTTTCTTT.

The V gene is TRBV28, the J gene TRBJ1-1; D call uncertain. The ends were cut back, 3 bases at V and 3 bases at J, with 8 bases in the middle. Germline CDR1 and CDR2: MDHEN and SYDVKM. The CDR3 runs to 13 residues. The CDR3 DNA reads TGTGCCAGCAGTTTCTTAAGATACACTGAAGCTTTCTTT. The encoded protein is CASSFLRYTEAFF.